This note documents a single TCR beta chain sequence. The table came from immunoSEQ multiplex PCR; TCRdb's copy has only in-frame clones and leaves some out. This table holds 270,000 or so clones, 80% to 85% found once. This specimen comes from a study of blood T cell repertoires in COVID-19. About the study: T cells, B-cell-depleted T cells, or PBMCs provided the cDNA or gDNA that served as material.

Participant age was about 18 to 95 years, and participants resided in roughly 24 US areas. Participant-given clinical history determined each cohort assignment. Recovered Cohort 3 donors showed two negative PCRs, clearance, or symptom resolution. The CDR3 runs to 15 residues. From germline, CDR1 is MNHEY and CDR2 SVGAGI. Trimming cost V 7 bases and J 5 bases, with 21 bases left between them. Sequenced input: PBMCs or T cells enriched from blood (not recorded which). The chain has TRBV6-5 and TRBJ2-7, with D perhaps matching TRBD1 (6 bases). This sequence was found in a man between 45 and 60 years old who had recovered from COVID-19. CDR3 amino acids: CASTPSRQASDEQYF. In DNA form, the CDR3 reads TGTGCCAGCACCCCCTCCCGACAGGCATCGGACGAGCAGTACTTC.